Below are 27 T cell receptor beta chains sequenced from a single sample in a study of a mutant IDH1 vaccine in newly diagnosed glioma. Using immunoSEQ multiplex PCR, the repertoire was profiled, and TCRdb retains in-frame clones only, with some absent. The table lists about 51,000 clones, 78% of them singletons. Their recognized antigens are unknown. Stated time point: week 5, during vaccination. Topical imiquimod accompanied each vaccine dose, which consisted of 300 ug of mutant IDH1 20-mer peptide. This specimen consisted of PBMCs, obtained from a glioma patient whose treatment included an IDH1 peptide vaccine. All receptors come from a man aged 50 to 59 with glioma.

The chain joins TRBV7-9 to TRBJ1-2, with D hard to call. The length of the CDR3 is 13 residues. CDR1 SEHNR and CDR2 FQNEAQ come from the germline V gene (reference sequence). The V end was cut by 6 bases, the J end by 2 bases, with 10 bases between. The CDR3 nucleotides are TGTGCCAGCAGAACAGAAGCGAACTATGGCTACACCTTC. Encoded protein: CASRTEANYGYTF.

This clone was seen just once. This chain joins TRBV9 and TRBJ2-1, with 10 bases that match TRBD2. The V gene end was trimmed by 0 bases and the J gene end by 9 bases; junction bases not matched to a gene: 9. The CDR3 spans 16 residues. Germline CDR1 SGDLS, CDR2 YYNGEE. The CDR3 sequence: CASSVDPSGGAGEQFF. CDR3 nucleotide sequence: TGTGCCAGCAGCGTAGACCCCAGCGGGGGGGCGGGTGAGCAGTTCTTC.

This clone was detected only a few times. This chain connects TRBV5-1 to TRBJ1-1; 7 nucleotides match TRBD1. The CDR3 runs to 13 residues. Germline lookup yields CDR1 SGHRS and CDR2 YFSETQ. Losses at the gene ends were 3 bases for V and 3 bases for J; bases not matched to a gene: 2. CDR3 protein: CASSYGQDTEAFF. Written as DNA, the CDR3 is TGCGCCAGCAGCTATGGACAGGACACTGAAGCTTTCTTT.

The chain couples TRBV9 to TRBJ1-1, with 8 nucleotides matching TRBD1. The CDR3 is 14 residues long. The germline CDR1 and CDR2 sequences are SGDLS and YYNGEE. J lost 5 bases, V lost 4 bases, and 7 bases had no gene match. The CDR3 here is CASSRGQGGTEAFF. CDR3 in DNA: TGTGCCAGCAGCCGCGGACAGGGCGGAACTGAAGCTTTCTTT. The variable domain in full, with the rest retrieved from reference TRBV9 and TRBJ1-1, is DSGVTQTPKHLITATGQRVTLRCSPRSGDLSVYWYQQSLDQGLQFLIQYYNGEERAKGNILERFSAQQFPDLHSELNLSSLELGDSALYFCASSRGQGGTEAFFGQGTRLTVV.

The chain carries TRBV5-6 and TRBJ2-3, with D possibly matching TRBD2 (7 bases). CDR3 length: 15 amino acids. V was clipped by 0 bases and J by 2 bases, with 10 bases between them. Germline V gene data show CDR1 as SGHDT and CDR2 as YYEEEE. CDR3 nucleotide sequence: TGTGCCAGCAGCTTGGCGGGGGGCGTCACAGATACGCAGTATTTT. Amino acids: CASSLAGGVTDTQYF.

In its sample, this clone was seen once. At one boundary the junction diverges from the germline segment, which might be a read error. The chain couples TRBV6-1 to TRBJ2-7; D is unresolved. Germline V gene sequence: CDR1 MNHNS, CDR2 SASEGT. This CDR3 is 15 amino acids long. The CDR3 DNA follows: TGTGCCAGCAGAGAAGGTTTGCAGGACCCCTACGAGCAGTACTTC. This codes for CASREGLQDPYEQYF.

This clone occurred a few times. CDR3 DNA sequence: TGCGCCAGCAGCCAAGAGTCGGCTATCCAAGAGACCCAGTACTTC. Translating it yields CASSQESAIQETQYF. The J gene is TRBJ2-5, the V gene TRBV4-1; D gene unclear. Germline lookup yields CDR1 MGHRA and CDR2 YSYEKL. Trimming pared 0 bases from V and 1 base from J, leaving 9 bases between. There are 15 residues in the CDR3.

The chain has TRBV7-9 and TRBJ2-1; D possibly corresponds to TRBD2 (6 bases). Per germline, CDR1 SEHNR and CDR2 FQNEAQ (reference sequence). CDR3 size: 17 residues. V was clipped by 5 bases and J by 5 bases, with 22 bases between them. The CDR3 region is CASSDPPTPSEDNEQFF. Written as DNA, the CDR3 is TGTGCCAGCAGCGATCCCCCTACCCCTAGCGAGGACAATGAGCAGTTCTTC.

This clone was detected a few times. This rearrangement joins TRBV30 to TRBJ1-1; the D is unclear. The CDR3 loop spans 13 amino acids. V dropped 3 bases and J dropped 11 bases, with 19 bases sitting between them. From germline, CDR1 is GTSNPN and CDR2 SVGIG (reference sequence). In nucleotides, the CDR3 is TGTGCCTGGAGCATAGCCGGCGGATCATGGGCTTTCTTT. It translates to CAWSIAGGSWAFF.

Only a few counts were recorded for this clone. CDR3 residues: CASTTLWPRGTEAFF. The CDR3 DNA reads TGTGCCAGCACAACTCTCTGGCCCCGGGGGACTGAAGCTTTCTTT. The V and J genes are TRBV25-1 and TRBJ1-1; D possibly corresponds to TRBD1 (5 bases). This CDR3 spans 15 amino acids. Germline V gene data show CDR1 as MGHDK and CDR2 as SYGVNS. The V gene lost 7 bases and the J gene lost 5 bases, with 20 bases spanning the gap.

On this clone itself: Germline is not matched at one junction end, which may reflect a read error. The chain employs TRBV2 and TRBJ1-2; 9 bases align to TRBD1. The V gene's germline CDR1 is SNHLY and CDR2 FYNNEI. CDR3 size: 14 residues. The CDR3 DNA is TGTGCCAGCAGTCCCGGGACAGGGAACTTTGGCTACACCTTC. It encodes CASSPGTGNFGYTF.

The V and J genes are TRBV7-9 and TRBJ1-1, with D tentatively TRBD1 (6 bases). The CDR3 sequence is 12 residues long. Germline lookup yields CDR1 SEHNR and CDR2 FQNEAQ (reference sequence). Trimming took off 10 bases at V and 5 bases at J, with 14 bases between the two ends. CDR3 protein: CATQGPGTEAFF. The CDR3 nucleotides are TGTGCCACACAGGGCCCCGGGACTGAAGCTTTCTTT.

This chain connects TRBV5-1 to TRBJ1-4, with 8 bases that match TRBD1. The CDR3 spans 16 residues. Per germline, CDR1 SGHRS and CDR2 YFSETQ. The J segment lost 8 bases and the V segment lost 0 bases, leaving 9 bases of the junction unmatched. The CDR3 DNA reads as TGCGCCAGCAGCTTGGCCTCTGTGGACAGGGCCGAAAAACTGTTTTTT. It specifies CASSLASVDRAEKLFF.

The rearrangement links TRBV19 to TRBJ1-3; tentatively, D is TRBD1 (5 bases). The CDR3 is made up of 16 amino acids. The germline V gene has CDR1 LNHDA and CDR2 SQIVND (reference sequence). Trimming left V 3 bases short and J 2 bases short, with 14 bases between. The chain's CDR3 is CASSIRDGGAGNTIYF. The CDR3 coding sequence is TGTGCCAGTAGTATCAGGGACGGAGGCGCTGGAAACACCATATATTTT.

This rearrangement joins TRBV14 to TRBJ2-1; TRBD1 matches 9 bases. This CDR3 is 16 amino acids long. V trimming: 6 bases; J trimming: 1 base; junction bases outside the gene matches: 7. The germline V gene has CDR1 SGHDN and CDR2 FVKESK. CDR3 DNA: TGTGCCAGCAGTCGCCGGACAGGGGCGTCCTACAATGAGCAGTTCTTC. Translating gives CASSRRTGASYNEQFF.

The chain uses TRBV18 and TRBJ1-1; 8 bases line up with TRBD1. V gave up 8 bases and J gave up 10 bases; unmatched junction bases: 9. Per germline, CDR1 KGHSH and CDR2 LQKENI. This CDR3 has 12 residues. The CDR3 protein is CASLGQGFSAFF. The CDR3 DNA follows: TGTGCCAGCCTAGGACAGGGTTTTTCAGCTTTCTTT.

The genes are TRBV7-2 and TRBJ1-3, with D maybe TRBD1 (5 bases). Between the trimmed V and J ends, which lost 6 bases and 9 bases, there was a span of 18 bases. The CDR3 is 14 residues long. The germline CDR1 and CDR2 sequences are SGHTA and FQGNSA. The CDR3 protein is CASRLTGQGTTIYF. CDR3 DNA: TGTGCCAGCAGGCTGACGGGTCAAGGGACCACCATATATTTT. Full variable domain (rest looked up from reference TRBV7-2 and TRBJ1-3): GAGVSQSPSNKVTEKGKDVELRCDPISGHTALYWYRQSLGQGLEFLIYFQGNSAPDKSGLPSDRFSAERTGGSVSTLTIQRTQQEDSAVYLCASRLTGQGTTIYFGEGSWLTVV.

The CDR3 region has the DNA TGTGCCAGCAGTTACAAGACAGGGTCTGGAAACACCATATATTTT. Translated, it gives CASSYKTGSGNTIYF. V gene TRBV6-5 combines with J gene TRBJ1-3, with 7 bases identical to TRBD1. The CDR3 is 15 amino acids. The V and J ends lost 2 bases and 1 base, in that order; junction bases with no gene match: 2. The germline V gene has CDR1 MNHEY and CDR2 SVGAGI.

The V gene is TRBV19, the J gene TRBJ1-1, with D unclear. The CDR3 runs to 13 residues. Trimming cost V 10 bases and J 0 bases, with 12 bases left between them. Germline V gene lookup returns CDR1 LNHDA and CDR2 SQIVND (reference sequence). DNA of the CDR3: TGTGCCACATCGATTTTGCTGAACACTGAAGCTTTCTTT. This translates into CATSILLNTEAFF.

The chain joins TRBV6-1 to TRBJ2-5; possible D gene TRBD2, 6 bases. CDR1 is MNHNS, CDR2 SASEGT, per germline. The CDR3 extends over 15 amino acids. The V and J ends lost 1 base and 4 bases respectively, with 13 bases between them. As DNA, the CDR3 is TGTGCCAGCAGTGAAGTGGCAGTGGGGGGAGAGACCCAGTACTTC. Encoded protein: CASSEVAVGGETQYF.

This chain joins TRBV5-8 and TRBJ1-5; D is unresolved. This CDR3 region has 14 residues. Germline CDR1 SGHTS, CDR2 YDEGEE. The V and J ends lost 1 base and 3 bases respectively, with 8 bases between them. CDR3 DNA: TGTGCCAGCAGCTTGCAACGGAACAATCAGCCCCAGCATTTT. It yields the protein CASSLQRNNQPQHF.

The J gene is TRBJ2-4, the V gene TRBV25-1; no reliable D call. This CDR3 region has 15 residues. Trimming removed 4 bases at V and 0 bases at J, with 10 bases between. The germline gives CDR1 MGHDK, CDR2 SYGVNS. The CDR3 nucleotides read TGTGCCAGCAGTGGTGGGTCTCTAGCCAAAAACATTCAGTACTTC. It yields the protein CASSGGSLAKNIQYF.

Here the CDR3 DNA reads TGTGCCAGTCGTTCGGAGGGGAGCTCCTACGAGCAGTACTTC. Translating gives CASRSEGSSYEQYF. The V and J genes are TRBV19 and TRBJ2-7, with D possibly TRBD2 on 6 matching bases. From germline, CDR1 is LNHDA and CDR2 SQIVND (reference sequence). V lost 8 bases and J 0 bases, leaving 14 bases between the germline ends. The CDR3 spans 14 residues. The entire variable domain, with the rest obtained from reference TRBV19 and TRBJ2-7, is as follows: DGGITQSPKYLFRKEGQNVTLSCEQNLNHDAMYWYRQDPGQGLRLIYYSQIVNDFQKGDIAEGYSVSREKKESFPLTVTSAQKNPTAFYLCASRSEGSSYEQYFGPGTRLTVT.

The chain joins TRBV30 to TRBJ2-3; TRBD1 might be the D (6 bases). The V end lost 0 bases, the J end lost 5 bases, and 6 bases lay between the germline ends. CDR3 length: 12 amino acids. CDR1 is GTSNPN, CDR2 SVGIG, per germline (reference sequence). CDR3 in amino acids: CAWSVQGDTQYF. The DNA of the CDR3 is TGTGCCTGGAGTGTACAGGGAGATACGCAGTATTTT.

Only one count was recorded for this clone. This chain links TRBV15 with TRBJ2-7; no firm D call. The CDR3 is 15 residues long. Germline V gene sequence: CDR1 LNHNV, CDR2 YYDKDF (reference sequence). V gave up 5 bases and J gave up 2 bases, with 16 bases separating them. The CDR3 loop reads CATSGGQVKTYEQYF. CDR3 DNA sequence: TGTGCCACCAGCGGTGGTCAGGTGAAGACCTACGAGCAGTACTTC.

The CDR3 sequence is CAISDGGGSYEQYF. The CDR3 DNA reads TGTGCCATCAGTGACGGGGGAGGCTCCTACGAGCAGTACTTC. The chain uses TRBV10-3 and TRBJ2-7; a possible D gene is TRBD2 (6 bases). Per the germline V gene, CDR1 is ENHRY and CDR2 is SYGVKD. Trimming stripped 3 bases from V and 0 bases from J, with 9 bases between. CDR3 length equals 14 residues.

The rearrangement uses TRBV7-6 and TRBJ2-1; D may correspond to TRBD1 or TRBD2 (5 bases each). The CDR3 loop spans 15 amino acids. Per germline, CDR1 SGHVS and CDR2 FNYEAQ. Trimming took off 1 base at V and 5 bases at J, with 12 bases between the two ends. CDR3 nucleotides: TGTGCCAGCAGCTTAGTGGCAGGGAGAGACAATGAGCAGTTCTTC. This translates into CASSLVAGRDNEQFF.